The 22 T cell receptor beta chains listed next were all sequenced from one sample in a study of CD8+CD57+ T cells in acquired aplastic anemia. TCR beta VDJ and CDR3 profiling used genomic DNA as template. TCRdb re-called the reads with MiXCR, one entry per CDR3 protein. This sample has 250,000 to 350,000 distinct CDR3 sequences; 56% occur once, and the top ten carry less than 9.5%. The sequencing input was sorted CD4+, CD8+, or CD8+CD57+ T cells (not recorded which) from PBMCs. These receptors were obtained from a human donor with severe aplastic anemia or a healthy control (not recorded which).

This rearrangement joins TRBV7-2 to TRBJ1-1; 7 nucleotides agree with TRBD1. This CDR3 is built from 13 residues. J was trimmed by 7 bases and V by 3 bases; bases with no gene match: 5. Germline V CDR1 and CDR2: SGHTA, FQGNSA. The CDR3 coding sequence is TGTGCCAGCAGCTTCGCAGGGGGGAATGAAGCTTTCTTT. Amino acids: CASSFAGGNEAFF.

This clonotype has a count of ten or more. The chain has TRBV27 and TRBJ1-6; D gene unclear. Deletions cut 4 bases from V and 5 bases from J, with 15 bases between. The CDR3 covers 16 residues. Germline CDR1 and CDR2: MNHEY and SMNVEV (reference sequence). The CDR3 nucleotides read TGTGCCAGCAGTTCCCGCCCCGCAGTAGATAATTCACCCCTCCACTTT. This sequence encodes CASSSRPAVDNSPLHF.

The V and J genes are TRBV25-1 and TRBJ1-2; D gene unclear. This CDR3 has 13 residues. CDR1 is MGHDK and CDR2 is SYGVNS in the germline V gene. Trimming stripped 4 bases from V and 4 bases from J, with 10 bases between. The CDR3 is CASSVGSVYGYTF. CDR3 bases: TGTGCCAGCAGTGTTGGGTCCGTCTATGGCTACACCTTC.

This clonotype turned up a few times. The chain combines TRBV18 with TRBJ1-2; maybe TRBD1 (5 bases). Trimming removed 1 base from V and 1 base from J, with 7 bases in between. This CDR3 contains 14 residues. CDR1 and CDR2 from the germline V gene are KGHSH and LQKENI. CDR3 nucleotides: TGTGCCAGCTCACCACTGACAGATAACTATGGCTACACCTTC. Amino acids: CASSPLTDNYGYTF.

This clonotype came up a few times. V gene TRBV12-3 or TRBV12-4 combines with J gene TRBJ1-1, with a tentative D call TRBD1 (5 bases). Trimming removed 7 bases from V and 7 bases from J, with 22 bases in between. The CDR3 has 15 amino acids. The CDR3 bases are TGTGCCAGCACCCCTGACGGGGGATCAACGAATGAAGCTTTCTTT. Translated: CASTPDGGSTNEAFF.

The rearrangement links TRBV15 to TRBJ1-4, with 12 bases identical to TRBD1. There are 15 residues in the CDR3. With V trimmed by 2 bases and J by 8 bases, 3 bases remained unmatched. Germline V gives CDR1 LNHNV, CDR2 YYDKDF (reference sequence). This chain's CDR3 is CATSRTGTGGEKLFF. The CDR3 region has the DNA TGTGCCACCAGCAGAACCGGGACAGGGGGCGAAAAACTGTTTTTT. The full variable domain, its missing parts supplied by reference TRBV15 and TRBJ1-4, is DAMVIQNPRYQVTQFGKPVTLSCSQTLNHNVMYWYQQKSSQAPKLLFHYYDKDFNNEADTPDNFQSRRPNTSFCFLDIRSPGLGDTAMYLCATSRTGTGGEKLFFGSGTQLSVL.

This clonotype was counted at least ten times. The V gene is TRBV6-6, the J gene TRBJ2-1; D is undetermined. This CDR3 spans 14 amino acids. Germline V gene data show CDR1 as MNHNY and CDR2 as SVGAGI (reference sequence). Deletions cut 0 bases from V and 4 bases from J, with 7 bases between. In DNA form, the CDR3 reads TGTGCCAGCAGTTACTCTAGAGTTTACAATGAGCAGTTCTTC. Protein sequence: CASSYSRVYNEQFF.

The chain has TRBV7-9 and TRBJ2-5; TRBD2 aligns across 10 bases. The J call is doubtful: the DNA matches TRBJ2-7 better. Germline values: CDR1 SEHNR, CDR2 FQNEAQ (reference sequence). The CDR3 runs to 13 residues. Written as DNA, the CDR3 is TGTGCCAGCAGCTTCCTAGCGGGAGTCGAGCAGTACTTC. This translates into CASSFLAGVEQYF.

The chain employs TRBV7-9 and TRBJ2-5, with D possibly matching TRBD2 (6 bases). The CDR3 covers 15 residues. Germline V gene lookup returns CDR1 SEHNR and CDR2 FQNEAQ (reference sequence). The V and J ends lost 4 bases and 2 bases respectively, with 14 bases between them. The CDR3: CASSWGGYGQETQYF. CDR3 DNA sequence: TGTGCCAGCAGCTGGGGAGGTTACGGTCAAGAGACCCAGTACTTC. Combining the CDR3 with reference TRBV7-9 and TRBJ2-5 gives the whole variable domain DTGVSQNPRHKITKRGQNVTFRCDPISEHNRLYWYRQTLGQGPEFLTYFQNEAQLEKSRLLSDRFSAERPKGSFSTLEIQRTEQGDSAMYLCASSWGGYGQETQYFGPGTRLLVL.

In this sample, this clonotype turned up once. V is TRBV4-3 and J is TRBJ1-6; D unresolved. The CDR3 is made up of 14 amino acids. Germline V gene data show CDR1 as LGHNA and CDR2 as YSLEER. Trimming stripped 1 base from V and 14 bases from J, with 15 bases between. The CDR3 DNA follows: TGCGCCAGCAGCCAAGGACCGCCGGGAGATGCCCTCCACTTT. As protein: CASSQGPPGDALHF.

The CDR3 nucleotides read TGTGCCAGTAGTATGACCAGACAGGGCAATCAGCCCCAGCATTTT. It specifies CASSMTRQGNQPQHF. V and J are TRBV19 and TRBJ1-5, with a possible D match to TRBD1 (6 bases). Germline CDR1 reads LNHDA; CDR2 reads SQIVND (reference sequence). The CDR3 runs to 15 residues. The V and J ends lost 3 bases and 2 bases respectively, with 11 bases between them.

The V call is TRBV12-5, the J call TRBJ1-3; D gene unclear. V was cut by 3 bases and J by 2 bases, with 11 bases left in between. The CDR3 extends over 15 amino acids. Germline V gene data show CDR1 as LGHNT and CDR2 as FRNRAP. This chain's CDR3 is CASGLAADAGNTIYF. The CDR3 nucleotides are TGTGCTAGTGGTTTAGCCGCAGACGCTGGAAACACCATATATTTT. Filled out from reference TRBV12-5 and TRBJ1-3, the complete variable domain reads DARVTQTPRHKVTEMGQEVTMRCQPILGHNTVFWYRQTMMQGLELLAYFRNRAPLDDSGMPKDRFSAEMPDATLATLKIQPSEPRDSAVYFCASGLAADAGNTIYFGEGSWLTVV.

V and J are TRBV20-1 and TRBJ1-4; TRBD1 matches 9 bases. J gave up 8 bases and V 2 bases, and 6 bases lay outside the gene matches. Germline values: CDR1 DFQATT, CDR2 SNEGSKA (reference sequence). The CDR3 runs 14 residues. The CDR3 nucleotides read TGCAGTGCTAGATCGGACAGGGGTGGGGAAAAACTGTTTTTT. It is translated as CSARSDRGGEKLFF.

This clonotype was seen only once. The chain joins TRBV7-9 to TRBJ1-6; weak D call: TRBD1 (5 bases). This CDR3 is built from 14 residues. Germline assignment: CDR1 SEHNR and CDR2 FQNEAQ (reference sequence). V dropped 8 bases and J dropped 0 bases, with 8 bases sitting between them. The CDR3 protein is CASLDNSYNSPLHF. CDR3 coding DNA: TGTGCCAGCCTGGACAACTCCTATAATTCACCCCTCCACTTT.

This clonotype was recorded once. Its ends do not fully match the called genes, so a read error is possible. The CDR3 DNA reads TGCAGTGCTAGCCAGGCAACTAATGAGAAACTGTTTTTT. Its translation is CSASQATNEKLFF. The chain has TRBV20-1 and TRBJ1-4; D unclear. The germline CDR1 and CDR2 sequences are DFQATT and SNEGSKA (reference sequence). The CDR3 loop spans 13 amino acids.

As regards this clonotype: One junction end does not reproduce the germline sequence, and a read error may be involved. The V gene is TRBV2, the J gene TRBJ1-6, with D possibly TRBD1 on 5 matching bases. Germline-derived CDR1 and CDR2 are SNHLY and FYNNEI. This CDR3 is built from 14 residues. For the CDR3, the DNA is TGTGCCAGCAGTACCGGGGCTCCCAATTCGCCCCTCCACTTT. It specifies CASSTGAPNSPLHF.

This rearrangement joins TRBV20-1 to TRBJ2-7; D uncertain. The germline CDR1 and CDR2 sequences are DFQATT and SNEGSKA (reference sequence). The CDR3 extends over 12 amino acids. Trimming pared 7 bases from V and 1 base from J, leaving 11 bases between. CDR3 bases: TGCAGTGGGGATGGGGATTCCTACGAGCAGTACTTC. Translation: CSGDGDSYEQYF.

The genes are TRBV25-1 and TRBJ2-7; possible D gene TRBD1, 6 bases. Germline lookup yields CDR1 MGHDK and CDR2 SYGVNS. CDR3 size: 12 residues. The V end was cut by 6 bases, the J end by 6 bases, with 12 bases between. DNA for the CDR3: TGTGCCAGCAGGGAAACAGGGAGCGAGCAGTACTTC. It specifies CASRETGSEQYF.

This rearrangement joins TRBV7-8 to TRBJ1-6, with 7 bases matching TRBD1. CDR1 and CDR2 from the germline V gene are SGHVS and FQNEAQ. V gave up 1 base and J gave up 5 bases; unmatched junction bases: 14. This CDR3 contains 19 residues. In DNA form, the CDR3 reads TGTGCCAGCAGCTTAGGGGAGACAGGGACAGATATACATAATTCACCCCTCCACTTT. Its protein product is CASSLGETGTDIHNSPLHF.

The genes are TRBV2 and TRBJ2-5, with TRBD1 matching over 9 bases. The V and J ends lost 7 bases and 1 base, in that order; junction bases with no gene match: 7. In germline, CDR1 is SNHLY, CDR2 FYNNEI. The CDR3 is made up of 15 amino acids. The CDR3 DNA is TGTGCCAGCATCGGGGACAGGGCCACCCAAGAGACCCAGTACTTC. Residues: CASIGDRATQETQYF.

This clonotype was counted ten times or more. The chain uses TRBV19 and TRBJ2-5; 11 bases agree with TRBD2. Trimming removed 9 bases from V and 5 bases from J; junction bases left unmatched: 2. The length of the CDR3 is 12 residues. The germline gives CDR1 LNHDA, CDR2 SQIVND (reference sequence). CDR3 coding DNA: TGTGCCAGCAGACTAGCGGGGGAGACCCAGTACTTC. This translates into CASRLAGETQYF.

V usage is TRBV12-3 or TRBV12-4 and J usage is TRBJ1-2; no clear D gene. This CDR3 has 12 residues. V gave up 4 bases and J gave up 4 bases, with 7 bases separating them. CDR3 sequence (DNA): TGTGCCAGCAGTTCATGGGGCTATGGCTACACCTTC. Its translation: CASSSWGYGYTF.